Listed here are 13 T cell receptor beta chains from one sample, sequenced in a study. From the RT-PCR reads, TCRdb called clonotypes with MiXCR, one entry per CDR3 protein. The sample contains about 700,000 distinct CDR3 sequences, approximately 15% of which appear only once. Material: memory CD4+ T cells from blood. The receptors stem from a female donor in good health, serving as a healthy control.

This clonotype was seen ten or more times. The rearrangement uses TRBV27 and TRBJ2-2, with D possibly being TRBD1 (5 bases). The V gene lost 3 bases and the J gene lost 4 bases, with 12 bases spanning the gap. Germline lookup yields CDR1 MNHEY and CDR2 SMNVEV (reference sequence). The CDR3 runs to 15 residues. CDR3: CASSFQGYSTGELFF. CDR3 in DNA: TGTGCCAGCAGTTTTCAGGGTTATAGCACCGGGGAGCTGTTTTTT.

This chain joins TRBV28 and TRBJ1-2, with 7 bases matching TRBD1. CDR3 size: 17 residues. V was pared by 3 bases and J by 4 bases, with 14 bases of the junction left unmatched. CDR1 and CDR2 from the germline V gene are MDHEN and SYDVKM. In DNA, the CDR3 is TGTGCCAGCAGTTTCCCGGCAGGGGGAATATCGGGCTATGGCTACACCTTC. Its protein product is CASSFPAGGISGYGYTF.

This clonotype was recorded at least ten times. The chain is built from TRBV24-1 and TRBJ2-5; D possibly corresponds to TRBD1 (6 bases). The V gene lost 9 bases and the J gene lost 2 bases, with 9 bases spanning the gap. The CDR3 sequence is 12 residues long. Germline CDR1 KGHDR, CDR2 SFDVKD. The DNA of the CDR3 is TGTGCCACCTCAGGGGATCAAGAGACCCAGTACTTC. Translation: CATSGDQETQYF.

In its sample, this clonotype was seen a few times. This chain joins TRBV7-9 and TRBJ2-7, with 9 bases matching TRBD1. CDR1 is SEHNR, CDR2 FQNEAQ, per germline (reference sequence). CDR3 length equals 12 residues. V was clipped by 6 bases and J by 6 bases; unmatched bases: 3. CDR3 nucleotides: TGTGCCAGCAGACAGGGGGCGCGCGAGCAGTACTTC. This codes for CASRQGAREQYF.

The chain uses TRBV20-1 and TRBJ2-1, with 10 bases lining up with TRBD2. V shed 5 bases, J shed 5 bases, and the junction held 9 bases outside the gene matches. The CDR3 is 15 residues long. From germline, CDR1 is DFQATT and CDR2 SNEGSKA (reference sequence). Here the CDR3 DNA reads TGCAGTGCTTCGAGGTACGGGACTAGCGACAATGAGCAGTTCTTC. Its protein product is CSASRYGTSDNEQFF.

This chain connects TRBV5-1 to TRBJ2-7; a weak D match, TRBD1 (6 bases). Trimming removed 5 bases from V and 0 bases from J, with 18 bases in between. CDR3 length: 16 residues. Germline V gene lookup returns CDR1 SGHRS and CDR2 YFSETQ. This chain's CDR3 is CASSLTTGTSSYEQYF. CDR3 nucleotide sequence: TGCGCCAGCAGTTTAACCACCGGGACATCCTCCTACGAGCAGTACTTC. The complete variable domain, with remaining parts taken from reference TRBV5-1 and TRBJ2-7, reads KAGVTQTPRYLIKTRGQQVTLSCSPISGHRSVSWYQQTPGQGLQFLFEYFSETQRNKGNFPGRFSGRQFSNSRSEMNVSTLELGDSALYLCASSLTTGTSSYEQYFGPGTRLTVT.

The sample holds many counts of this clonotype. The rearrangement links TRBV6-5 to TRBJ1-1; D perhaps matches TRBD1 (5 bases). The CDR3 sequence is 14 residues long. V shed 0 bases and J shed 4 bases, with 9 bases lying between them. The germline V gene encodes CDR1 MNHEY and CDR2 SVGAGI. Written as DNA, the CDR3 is TGTGCCAGCAGTTACTCCAGTGGGGGCACTGAAGCTTTCTTT. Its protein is CASSYSSGGTEAFF.

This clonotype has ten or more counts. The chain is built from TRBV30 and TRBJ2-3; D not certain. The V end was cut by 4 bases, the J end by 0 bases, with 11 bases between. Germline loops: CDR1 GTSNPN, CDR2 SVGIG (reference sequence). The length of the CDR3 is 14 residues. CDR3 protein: CAWNLGFSTDTQYF. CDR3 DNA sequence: TGTGCCTGGAATCTCGGATTTAGCACAGATACGCAGTATTTT.

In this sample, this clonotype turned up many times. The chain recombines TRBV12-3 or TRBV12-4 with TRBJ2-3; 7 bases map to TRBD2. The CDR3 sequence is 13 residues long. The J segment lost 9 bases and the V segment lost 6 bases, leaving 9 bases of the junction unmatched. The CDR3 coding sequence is TGTGCCAGCAGCCAAGGGGCGGGAGTGACGCAGTATTTT. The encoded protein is CASSQGAGVTQYF.

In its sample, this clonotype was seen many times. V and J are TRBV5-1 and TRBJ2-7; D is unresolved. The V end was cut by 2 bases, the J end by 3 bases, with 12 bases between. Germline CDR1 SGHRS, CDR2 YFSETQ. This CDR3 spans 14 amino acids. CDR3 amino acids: CASSFNQRLYEQYF. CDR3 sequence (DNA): TGCGCCAGCAGCTTCAATCAACGACTCTACGAGCAGTACTTC.

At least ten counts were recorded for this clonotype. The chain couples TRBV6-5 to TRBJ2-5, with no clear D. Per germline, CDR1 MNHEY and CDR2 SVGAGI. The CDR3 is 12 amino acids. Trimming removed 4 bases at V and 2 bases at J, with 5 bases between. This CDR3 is CASSSGQETQYF. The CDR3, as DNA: TGTGCCAGCAGTTCAGGTCAAGAGACCCAGTACTTC.

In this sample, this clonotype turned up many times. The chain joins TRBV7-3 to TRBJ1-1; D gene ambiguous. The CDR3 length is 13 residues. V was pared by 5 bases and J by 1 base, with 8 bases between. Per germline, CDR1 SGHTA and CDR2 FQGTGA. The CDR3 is CASSPQPNTEAFF. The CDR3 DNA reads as TGTGCCAGCAGCCCACAGCCGAACACTGAAGCTTTCTTT. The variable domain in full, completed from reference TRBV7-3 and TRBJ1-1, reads GAGVSQTPSNKVTEKGKYVELRCDPISGHTALYWYRQSLGQGPEFLIYFQGTGAADDSGLPNDRFFAVRPEGSVSTLKIQRTERGDSAVYLCASSPQPNTEAFFGQGTRLTVV.

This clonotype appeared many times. The CDR3 spells CASSKDRMETQYF. Written as DNA, the CDR3 is TGTGCCAGCAGCAAAGACAGGATGGAGACCCAGTACTTC. The V gene is TRBV7-9, the J gene TRBJ2-5; maybe TRBD1 (6 bases). V was cut by 5 bases and J by 5 bases, with 12 bases left in between. CDR1 and CDR2 from the germline V gene are SEHNR and FQNEAQ (reference sequence). The length of the CDR3 is 13 residues.